This T cell receptor beta chain was profiled in a study of blood T cell repertoires in COVID-19. Study-level background: COVID-19 samples collected from the United States, Italy and Spain covered acute and convalescent phases.

Clones were read by immunoSEQ multiplex PCR, and TCRdb kept only the in-frame ones, dropping some. The table lists around 200,000 clones, approximately 88% of them singletons, with about 7% in the top ten. Germline V gene data show CDR1 as SGHVS and CDR2 as FQNEAQ. CDR3 size: 18 residues. V was clipped by 4 bases and J by 3 bases; unmatched bases: 11. This clone has a single count. J is TRBJ2-7 and V is TRBV7-8; 14 bases are a match to TRBD2. The sequence was collected from a middle-aged woman with COVID-19, enrolled during active disease. The sample taken for sequencing was peripheral blood. CDR3 sequence: CASSSPRGTSGRHYEQYF. As DNA, the CDR3 is TGTGCCAGCAGCTCCCCCCGGGGGACTAGCGGGAGACACTACGAGCAGTACTTC.